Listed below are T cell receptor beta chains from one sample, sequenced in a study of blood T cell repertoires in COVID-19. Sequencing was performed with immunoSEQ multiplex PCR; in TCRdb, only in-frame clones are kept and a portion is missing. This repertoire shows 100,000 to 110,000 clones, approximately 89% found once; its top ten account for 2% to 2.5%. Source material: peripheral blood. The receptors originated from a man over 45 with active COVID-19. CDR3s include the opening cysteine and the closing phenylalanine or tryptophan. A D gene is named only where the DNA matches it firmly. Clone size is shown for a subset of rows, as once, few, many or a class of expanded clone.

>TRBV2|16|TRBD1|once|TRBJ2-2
TGTGCCAGCAGGGGGACAGGGATGGGTAGCACCGGGGAGCTGTTTTTT
CASRGTGMGSTGELFF
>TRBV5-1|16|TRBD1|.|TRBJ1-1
TGCGCCAGCAGCCCAACAGGGGCCTCGGGGGACACTGAAGCTTTCTTT
CASSPTGASGDTEAFF
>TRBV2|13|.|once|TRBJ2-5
TGTGCCAGCAGGGGGCAGGGAAAAGAGACCCAGTACTTC
CASRGQGKETQYF
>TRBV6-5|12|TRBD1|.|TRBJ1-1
TGTGCCGGACAGGGTCGGAACACTGAAGCTTTCTTT
CAGQGRNTEAFF
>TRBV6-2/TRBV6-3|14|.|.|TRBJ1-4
TGTGCCAGCAGTAACGGACAACCCAATGAAAAACTGTTTTTT
CASSNGQPNEKLFF
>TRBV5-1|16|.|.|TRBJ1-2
TGCGCCAGCAGAGAGGCTGAGAGACCGACGAACTATGGCTACACCTTC
CASREAERPTNYGYTF
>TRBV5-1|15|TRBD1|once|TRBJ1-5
TGCGCCAGCAGCCCCGGACAGGGGGGAGGTCAGCCCCAGCATTTT
CASSPGQGGGQPQHF
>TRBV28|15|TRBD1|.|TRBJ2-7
TGTGCCAGCAGCCGTAACAGGGGCCAGACCTACGAGCAGTACTTC
CASSRNRGQTYEQYF
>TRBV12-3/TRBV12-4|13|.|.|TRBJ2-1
TGTGCCAGCAGTCTCGGGACATTCGGTGAGCAGTTCTTC
CASSLGTFGEQFF
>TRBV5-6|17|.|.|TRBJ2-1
TGTGCCAGCAGCTTGGTGTCCGGGACTCAATTCGGCAATGAGCAGTTCTTC
CASSLVSGTQFGNEQFF
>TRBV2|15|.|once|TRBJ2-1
TGTGCCAGCAGCGCGACGGTCGGCGGCTACAATGAGCAGTTCTTC
CASSATVGGYNEQFF
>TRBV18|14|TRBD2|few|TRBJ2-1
TGTGCCAGCTCCCCCCCGGGGAGGGATCATGAGCAGTTCTTC
CASSPPGRDHEQFF
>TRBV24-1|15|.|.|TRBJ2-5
TGTGCCACCAGTGACCCCCGGACAGCCAAAGAGACCCAGTACTTC
CATSDPRTAKETQYF
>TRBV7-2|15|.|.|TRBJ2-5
TGTGCCAGCAGCTTTGTCGGGCTAGCAAAAGAGACCCAGTACTTC
CASSFVGLAKETQYF
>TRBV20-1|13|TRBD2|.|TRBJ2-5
TGCAGTGCTAGTCCCGGGGGGAGGGAGACCCAGTACTTC
CSASPGGRETQYF
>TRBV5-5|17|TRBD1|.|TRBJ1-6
TGTGCCAGCAGCTTTCCACCGCAGGGGACAGGCAATTCACCCCTCCACTTT
CASSFPPQGTGNSPLHF
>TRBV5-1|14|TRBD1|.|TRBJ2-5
TGCGCCAGCAGCTCCGGACAGGGGATGGAGACCCAGTACTTC
CASSSGQGMETQYF
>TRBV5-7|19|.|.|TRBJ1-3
TGTGCCAGCAGCTTTGGTCTCGGGGAAAACAGCTTCTCTGGAAACACCATATATTTT
CASSFGLGENSFSGNTIYF
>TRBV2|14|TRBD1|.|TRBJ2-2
TGTGCCAGTAGGGACAGGGAGACCACCGGGGAGCTGTTTTTT
CASRDRETTGELFF
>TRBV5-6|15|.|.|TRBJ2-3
TGTGCCAGCAGCTTGGGGGTCGCGAGGGATGGTACGCAGTATTTT
CASSLGVARDGTQYF
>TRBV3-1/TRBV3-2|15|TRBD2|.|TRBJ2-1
TGTGCCAGCAGAAGATCCGGGACTAGCGGGATTGGGCAGTTCTTC
CASRRSGTSGIGQFF
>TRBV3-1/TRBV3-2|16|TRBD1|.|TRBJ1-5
TGTGCCAGCAGCCATTCCGGACAGGGGGAAAATCAGCCCCAGCATTTT
CASSHSGQGENQPQHF
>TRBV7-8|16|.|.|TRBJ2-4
TGTGCCAGCAGCCGGCGGGCGGAGCTAGCCAAAAACATTCAGTACTTC
CASSRRAELAKNIQYF
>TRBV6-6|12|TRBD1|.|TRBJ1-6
TGTGCCAGCAGTCCTACAGGGGGACCCCTCCACTTT
CASSPTGGPLHF
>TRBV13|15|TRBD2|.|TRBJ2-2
TGTGCCAGCAGCGGACTAGCGGGGGCCTCCGGGGAGCTGTTTTTT
CASSGLAGASGELFF
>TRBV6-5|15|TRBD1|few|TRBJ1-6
TGTGCCAGCACCCAAACGACAGGGAATAATTCACCCCTCCACTTT
CASTQTTGNNSPLHF
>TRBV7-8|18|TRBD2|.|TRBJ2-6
TGTGCCAGCAGCTTCTATTATAGCGGGGGCGCTGGGGCCAACGTCCTGACTTTC
CASSFYYSGGAGANVLTF
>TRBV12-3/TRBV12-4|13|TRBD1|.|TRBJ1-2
TGTGCCAGCAGGCAGACAGGGAGTTATGGCTACACCTTC
CASRQTGSYGYTF
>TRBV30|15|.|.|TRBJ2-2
TGTGCCTGGACGTTAATCACAGGGTACGCCGGGGAGCTGTTTTTT
CAWTLITGYAGELFF
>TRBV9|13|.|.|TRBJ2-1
TGTGCCAGCAGCCGGAGGACAGCAAATGAGCAGTTCTTC
CASSRRTANEQFF
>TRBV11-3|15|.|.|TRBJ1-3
TGTGCCAGCAGCCCCCAGGGGCTCTCTGGAAACACCATATATTTT
CASSPQGLSGNTIYF
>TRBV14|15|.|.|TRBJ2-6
TGTGCCAGCAGCCCGGGGGAAACTGGGGCCAACGTCCTGACTTTC
CASSPGETGANVLTF
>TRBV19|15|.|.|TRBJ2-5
TGTGCCAGTAGTATGGGGCAGCGCGCTCAAGAGACCCAGTACTTC
CASSMGQRAQETQYF